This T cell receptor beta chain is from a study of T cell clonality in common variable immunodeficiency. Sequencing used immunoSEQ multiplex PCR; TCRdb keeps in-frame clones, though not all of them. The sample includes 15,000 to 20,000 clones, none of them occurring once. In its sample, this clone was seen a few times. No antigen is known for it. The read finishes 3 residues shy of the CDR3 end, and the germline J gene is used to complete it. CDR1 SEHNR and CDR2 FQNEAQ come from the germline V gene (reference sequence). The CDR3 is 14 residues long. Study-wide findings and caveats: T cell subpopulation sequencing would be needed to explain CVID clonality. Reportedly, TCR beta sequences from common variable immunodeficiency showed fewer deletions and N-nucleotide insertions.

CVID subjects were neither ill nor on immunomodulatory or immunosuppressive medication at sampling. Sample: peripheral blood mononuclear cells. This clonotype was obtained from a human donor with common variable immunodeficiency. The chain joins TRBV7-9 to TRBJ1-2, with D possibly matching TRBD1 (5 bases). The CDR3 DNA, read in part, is TGTGCCAGCAGCTTCATGGGCAGGGAGGAAGGC. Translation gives CASSFMGREEG. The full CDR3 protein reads CASSFMGREEGYTF. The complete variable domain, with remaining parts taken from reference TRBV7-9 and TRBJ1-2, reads DTGVSQNPRHKITKRGQNVTFRCDPISEHNRLYWYRQTLGQGPEFLTYFQNEAQLEKSRLLSDRFSAERPKGSFSTLEIQRTEQGDSAMYLCASSFMGREEGYTFGSGTRLTVV.